The source of this TCR beta chain is a study of blood T cells in healthy people across ages. Study conclusions and caveats: A greater number of naive CD4+ cells and higher diversity distinguished long-lived donors from aged donors.

Primed by a sample-barcoded 5' primer and a J-beta primer mix, a second PCR proceeded for 7 to 11 cycles. The authors tagged each cDNA molecule using a template-switch adaptor with 12 random nucleotides. TCRdb re-derived calls from the 5' RACE reads in MiXCR, one entry per CDR3 protein. The table lists over 600,000 distinct CDR3 sequences, roughly 21% of them singletons. A note on this clonotype: Its cognate antigen is unknown.

Germline assignment: CDR1 DFQATT and CDR2 SNEGSKA (reference sequence). This CDR3 contains 14 residues. Trimming pared 1 base from V and 4 bases from J, leaving 10 bases between. The source material was blood. The source of this sequence is a man between 70 and 80 years old in good health. V and J are TRBV20-1 and TRBJ2-2; possibly TRBD1 or TRBD2 for D (5 bases each). The CDR3 sequence is CSARVLGVTGELFF. For the CDR3, the DNA is TGCAGTGCTAGAGTACTAGGGGTCACCGGGGAGCTGTTTTTT.